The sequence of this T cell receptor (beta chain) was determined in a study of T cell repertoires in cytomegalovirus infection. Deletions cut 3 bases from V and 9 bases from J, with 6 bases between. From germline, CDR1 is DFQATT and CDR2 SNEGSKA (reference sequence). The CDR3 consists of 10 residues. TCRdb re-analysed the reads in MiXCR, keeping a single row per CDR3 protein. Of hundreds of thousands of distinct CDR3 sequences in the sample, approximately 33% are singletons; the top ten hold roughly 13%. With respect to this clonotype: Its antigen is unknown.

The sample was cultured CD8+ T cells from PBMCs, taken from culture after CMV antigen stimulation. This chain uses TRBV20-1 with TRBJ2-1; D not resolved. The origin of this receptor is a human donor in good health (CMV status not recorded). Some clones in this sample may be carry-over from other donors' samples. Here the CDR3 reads CSARFGEQFF. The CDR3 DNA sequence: TGCAGTGCTAGGTTCGGTGAGCAGTTCTTC.